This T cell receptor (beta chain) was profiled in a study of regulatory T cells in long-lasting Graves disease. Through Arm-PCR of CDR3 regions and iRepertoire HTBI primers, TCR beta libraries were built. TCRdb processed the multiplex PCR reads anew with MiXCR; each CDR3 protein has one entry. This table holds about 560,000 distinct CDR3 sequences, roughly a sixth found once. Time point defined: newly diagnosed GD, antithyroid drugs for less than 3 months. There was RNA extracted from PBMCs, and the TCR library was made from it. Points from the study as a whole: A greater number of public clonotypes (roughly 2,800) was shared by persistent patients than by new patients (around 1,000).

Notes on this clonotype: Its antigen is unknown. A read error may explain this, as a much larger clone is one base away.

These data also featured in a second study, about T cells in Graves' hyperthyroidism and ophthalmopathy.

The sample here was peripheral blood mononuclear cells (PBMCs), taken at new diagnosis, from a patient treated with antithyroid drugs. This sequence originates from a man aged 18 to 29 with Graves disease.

This CDR3 reads CASSDSAGANALTF. CDR3 nucleotides: TGTGCCAGCAGTGACTCGGCTGGGGCCAACGCCCTGACTTTC. The chain uses TRBV25-1 and TRBJ2-6, with D tentatively TRBD1 (5 bases). The CDR3 contains 14 residues. Germline CDR1 reads MGHDK; CDR2 reads SYGVNS.